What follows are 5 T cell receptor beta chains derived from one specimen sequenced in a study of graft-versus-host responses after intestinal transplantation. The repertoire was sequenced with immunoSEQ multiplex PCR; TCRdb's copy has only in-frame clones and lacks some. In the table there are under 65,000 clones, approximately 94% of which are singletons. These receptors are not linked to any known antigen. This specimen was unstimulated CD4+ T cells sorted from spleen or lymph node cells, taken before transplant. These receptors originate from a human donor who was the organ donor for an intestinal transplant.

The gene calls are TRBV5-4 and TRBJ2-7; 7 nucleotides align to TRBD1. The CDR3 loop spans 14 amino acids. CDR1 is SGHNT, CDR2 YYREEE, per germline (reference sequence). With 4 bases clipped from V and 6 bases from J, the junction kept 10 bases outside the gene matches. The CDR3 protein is CASSLIGGDSEQYF. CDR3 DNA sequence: TGTGCCAGCAGCCTAATAGGGGGCGATTCCGAGCAGTACTTC.

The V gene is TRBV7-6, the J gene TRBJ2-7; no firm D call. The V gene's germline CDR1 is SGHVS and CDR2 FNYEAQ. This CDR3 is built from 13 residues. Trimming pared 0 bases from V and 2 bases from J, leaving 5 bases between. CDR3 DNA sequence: TGTGCCAGCAGCTTAGCGGTTACCTACGAGCAGTACTTC. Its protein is CASSLAVTYEQYF.

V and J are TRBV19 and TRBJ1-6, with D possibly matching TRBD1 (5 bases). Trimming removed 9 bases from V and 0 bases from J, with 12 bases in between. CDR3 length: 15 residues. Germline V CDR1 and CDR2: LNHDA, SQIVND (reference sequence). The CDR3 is CASASDSSYNSPLHF. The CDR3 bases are TGTGCCAGCGCCTCAGACAGCTCCTATAATTCACCCCTCCACTTT.

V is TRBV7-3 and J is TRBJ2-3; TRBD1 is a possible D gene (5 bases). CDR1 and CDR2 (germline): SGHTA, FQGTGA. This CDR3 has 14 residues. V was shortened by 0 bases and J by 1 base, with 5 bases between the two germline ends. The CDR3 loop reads CASSLTGGTDTQYF. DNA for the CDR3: TGTGCCAGCAGCTTAACAGGGGGCACAGATACGCAGTATTTT.

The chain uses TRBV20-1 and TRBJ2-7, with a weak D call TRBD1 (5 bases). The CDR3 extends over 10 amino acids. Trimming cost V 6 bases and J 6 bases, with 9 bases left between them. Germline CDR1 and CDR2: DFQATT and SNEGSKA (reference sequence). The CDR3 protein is CSAQGSEQYF. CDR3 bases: TGCAGTGCCCAGGGTAGCGAGCAGTACTTC.